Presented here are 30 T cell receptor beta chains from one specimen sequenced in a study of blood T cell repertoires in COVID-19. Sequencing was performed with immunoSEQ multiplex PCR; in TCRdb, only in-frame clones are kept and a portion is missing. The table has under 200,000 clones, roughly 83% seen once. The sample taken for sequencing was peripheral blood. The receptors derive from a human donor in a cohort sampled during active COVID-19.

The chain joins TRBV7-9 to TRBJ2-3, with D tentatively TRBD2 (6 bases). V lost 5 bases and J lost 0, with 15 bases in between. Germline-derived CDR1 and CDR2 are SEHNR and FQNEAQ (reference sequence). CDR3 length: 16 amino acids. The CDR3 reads CASSAQAGRSTDTQYF. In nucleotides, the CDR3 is TGTGCCAGCAGCGCCCAAGCGGGCCGGAGCACAGATACGCAGTATTTT.

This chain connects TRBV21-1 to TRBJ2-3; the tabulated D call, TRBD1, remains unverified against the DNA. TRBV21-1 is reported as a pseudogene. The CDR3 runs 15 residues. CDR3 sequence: CASSSWDREADTQYF. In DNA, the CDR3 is TGTGCCAGCAGCAGCTGGGACAGGGAGGCAGATACGCAGTATTTT.

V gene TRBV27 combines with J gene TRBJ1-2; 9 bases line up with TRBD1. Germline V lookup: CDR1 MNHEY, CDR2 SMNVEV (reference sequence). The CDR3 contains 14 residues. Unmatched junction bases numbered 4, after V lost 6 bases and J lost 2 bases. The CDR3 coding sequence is TGTGCCAGCAGGCTTACAGGGGGCAACTATGGCTACACCTTC. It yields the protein CASRLTGGNYGYTF.

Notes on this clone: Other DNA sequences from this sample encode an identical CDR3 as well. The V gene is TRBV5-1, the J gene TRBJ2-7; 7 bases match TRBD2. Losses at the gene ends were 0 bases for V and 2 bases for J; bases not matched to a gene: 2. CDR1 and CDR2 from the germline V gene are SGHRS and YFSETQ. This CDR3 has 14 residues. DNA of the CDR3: TGCGCCAGCAGCTTGGGAAGCGGGGCCTACGAGCAGTACTTC. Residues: CASSLGSGAYEQYF.

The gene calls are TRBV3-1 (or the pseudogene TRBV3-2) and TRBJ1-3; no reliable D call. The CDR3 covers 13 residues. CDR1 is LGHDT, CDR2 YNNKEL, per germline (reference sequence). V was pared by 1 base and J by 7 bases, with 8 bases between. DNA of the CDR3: TGTGCCAGCAGCCAAGTCCGAGGGAACACCATATATTTT. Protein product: CASSQVRGNTIYF.

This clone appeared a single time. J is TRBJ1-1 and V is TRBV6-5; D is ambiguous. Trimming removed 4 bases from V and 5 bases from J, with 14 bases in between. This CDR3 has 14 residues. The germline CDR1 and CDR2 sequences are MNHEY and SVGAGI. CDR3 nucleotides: TGTGCCAGCAGTTCCGACATGGGTATGACTGAAGCTTTCTTT. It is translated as CASSSDMGMTEAFF.

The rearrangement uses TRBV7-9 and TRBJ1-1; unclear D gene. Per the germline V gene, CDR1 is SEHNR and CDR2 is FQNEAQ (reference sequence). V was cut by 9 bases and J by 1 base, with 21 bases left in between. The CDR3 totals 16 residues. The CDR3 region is CARRIRVGYGNTEAFF. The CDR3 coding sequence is TGTGCCAGAAGGATCCGGGTCGGCTATGGGAACACTGAAGCTTTCTTT.

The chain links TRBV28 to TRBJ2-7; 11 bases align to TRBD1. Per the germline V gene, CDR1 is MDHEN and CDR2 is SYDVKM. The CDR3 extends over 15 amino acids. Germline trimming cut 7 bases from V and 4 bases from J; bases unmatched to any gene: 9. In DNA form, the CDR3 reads TGTGCCAGCATCGTGTCCGGGACAGGGGGATACGAGCAGTACTTC. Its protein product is CASIVSGTGGYEQYF.

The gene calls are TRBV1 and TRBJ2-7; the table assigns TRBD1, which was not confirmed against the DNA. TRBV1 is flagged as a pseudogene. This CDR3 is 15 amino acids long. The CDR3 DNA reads TGCACCAGCAGCCAAGATAACAGGGGGCCCCACGAGCAGTACTTC. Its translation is CTSSQDNRGPHEQYF.

CDR3 amino acids: CASSPDRNTGELFF. The CDR3 DNA reads TGTGCCAGCAGTCCGGACAGAAACACCGGGGAGCTGTTTTTT. The J gene is TRBJ2-2, the V gene TRBV7-3; perhaps TRBD1 as D (6 bases). This CDR3 is 14 amino acids long. The V gene lost 6 bases and the J gene lost 2 bases, with 10 bases spanning the gap. CDR1 is SGHTA and CDR2 is FQGTGA in the germline V gene.

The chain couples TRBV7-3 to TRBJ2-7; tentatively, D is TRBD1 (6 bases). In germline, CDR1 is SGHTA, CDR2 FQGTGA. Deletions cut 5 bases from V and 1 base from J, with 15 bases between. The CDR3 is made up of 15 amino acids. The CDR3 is CASSVGTTPSYEQYF. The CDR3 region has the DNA TGTGCCAGCAGCGTAGGGACAACTCCTTCCTACGAGCAGTACTTC. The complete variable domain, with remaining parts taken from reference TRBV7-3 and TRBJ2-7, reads GAGVSQTPSNKVTEKGKYVELRCDPISGHTALYWYRQSLGQGPEFLIYFQGTGAADDSGLPNDRFFAVRPEGSVSTLKIQRTERGDSAVYLCASSVGTTPSYEQYFGPGTRLTVT.

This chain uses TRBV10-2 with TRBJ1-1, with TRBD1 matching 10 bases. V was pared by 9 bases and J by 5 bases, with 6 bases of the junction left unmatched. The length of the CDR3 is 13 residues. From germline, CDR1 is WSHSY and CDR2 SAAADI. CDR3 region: CASGTGVKTEAFF. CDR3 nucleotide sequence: TGCGCCAGTGGGACAGGGGTAAAGACTGAAGCTTTCTTT.

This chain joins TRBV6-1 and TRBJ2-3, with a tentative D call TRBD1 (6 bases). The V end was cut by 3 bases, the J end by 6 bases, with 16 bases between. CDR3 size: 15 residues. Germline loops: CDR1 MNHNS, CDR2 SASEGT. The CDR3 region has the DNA TGTGCCAGCAGTGAGCCAGGGGTGGGGAGCGATACGCAGTATTTT. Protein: CASSEPGVGSDTQYF.

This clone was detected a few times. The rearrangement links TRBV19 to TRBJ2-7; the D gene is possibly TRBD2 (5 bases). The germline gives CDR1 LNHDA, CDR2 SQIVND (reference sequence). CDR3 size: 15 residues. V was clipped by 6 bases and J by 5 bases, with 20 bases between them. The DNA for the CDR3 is TGTGCCAGTAGCTGGGGTGGGAGCGCCACGGACGAGCAGTACTTC. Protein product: CASSWGGSATDEQYF.

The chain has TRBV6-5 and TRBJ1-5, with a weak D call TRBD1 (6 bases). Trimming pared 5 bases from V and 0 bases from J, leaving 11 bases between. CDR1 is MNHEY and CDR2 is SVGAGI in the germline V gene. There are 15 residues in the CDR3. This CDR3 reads CASSQGPYSNQPQHF. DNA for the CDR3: TGTGCCAGCAGTCAGGGGCCTTATAGCAATCAGCCCCAGCATTTT.

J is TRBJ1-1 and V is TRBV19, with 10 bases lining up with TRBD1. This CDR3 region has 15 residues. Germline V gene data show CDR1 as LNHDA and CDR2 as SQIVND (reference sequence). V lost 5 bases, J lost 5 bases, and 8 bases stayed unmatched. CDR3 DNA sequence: TGTGCCAGTAGTCTCAGACAGGGGGCAGGGACTGAAGCTTTCTTT. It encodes CASSLRQGAGTEAFF. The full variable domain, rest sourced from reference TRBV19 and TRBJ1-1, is DGGITQSPKYLFRKEGQNVTLSCEQNLNHDAMYWYRQDPGQGLRLIYYSQIVNDFQKGDIAEGYSVSREKKESFPLTVTSAQKNPTAFYLCASSLRQGAGTEAFFGQGTRLTVV.

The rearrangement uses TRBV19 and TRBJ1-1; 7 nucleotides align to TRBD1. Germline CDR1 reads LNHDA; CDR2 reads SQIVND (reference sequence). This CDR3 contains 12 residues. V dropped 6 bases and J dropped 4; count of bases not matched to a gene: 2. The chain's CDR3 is CASRTGITEAFF. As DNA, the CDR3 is TGTGCCAGTAGGACAGGGATCACTGAAGCTTTCTTT. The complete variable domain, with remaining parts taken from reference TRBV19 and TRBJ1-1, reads DGGITQSPKYLFRKEGQNVTLSCEQNLNHDAMYWYRQDPGQGLRLIYYSQIVNDFQKGDIAEGYSVSREKKESFPLTVTSAQKNPTAFYLCASRTGITEAFFGQGTRLTVV.

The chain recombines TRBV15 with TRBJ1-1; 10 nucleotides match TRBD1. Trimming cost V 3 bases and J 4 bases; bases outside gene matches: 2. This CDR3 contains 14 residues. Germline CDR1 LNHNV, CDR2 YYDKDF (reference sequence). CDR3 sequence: CATSRDRGGTEAFF. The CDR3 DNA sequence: TGTGCCACCAGCAGGGACAGGGGGGGCACTGAAGCTTTCTTT.

DNA of the CDR3: TGTGCCAGCAGCTCCCCGTGGGGCGGTGAGCAGTTCTTC. Amino acids: CASSSPWGGEQFF. The V gene is TRBV7-3, the J gene TRBJ2-1; a weak D match, TRBD1 (5 bases). From germline, CDR1 is SGHTA and CDR2 FQGTGA. Deletions cut 4 bases from V and 9 bases from J, with 13 bases between. This CDR3 has 13 residues. Full variable domain (missing parts from reference TRBV7-3 and TRBJ2-1): GAGVSQTPSNKVTEKGKYVELRCDPISGHTALYWYRQSLGQGPEFLIYFQGTGAADDSGLPNDRFFAVRPEGSVSTLKIQRTERGDSAVYLCASSSPWGGEQFFGPGTRLTVL.

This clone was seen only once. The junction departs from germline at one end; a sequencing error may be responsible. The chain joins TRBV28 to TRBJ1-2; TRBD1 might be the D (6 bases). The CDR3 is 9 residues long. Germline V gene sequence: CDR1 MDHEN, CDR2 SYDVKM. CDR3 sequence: CASGGRDAF. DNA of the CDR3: TGTGCCAGCGGGGGCCGCGACGCCTTC.

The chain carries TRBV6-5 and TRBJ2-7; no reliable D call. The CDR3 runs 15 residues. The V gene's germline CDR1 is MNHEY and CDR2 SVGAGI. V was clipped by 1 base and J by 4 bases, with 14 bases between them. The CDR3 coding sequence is TGTGCCAGCAGTTACTATGTCGGAGCCTCATACGAGCAGTACTTC. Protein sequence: CASSYYVGASYEQYF.

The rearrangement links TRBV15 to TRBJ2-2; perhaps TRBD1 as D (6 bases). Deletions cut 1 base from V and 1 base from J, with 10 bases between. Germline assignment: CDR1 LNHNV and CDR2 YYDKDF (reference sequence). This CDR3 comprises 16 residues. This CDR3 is CATSRARGGNTGELFF. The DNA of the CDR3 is TGTGCCACCAGCAGAGCAAGAGGGGGGAACACCGGGGAGCTGTTTTTT.

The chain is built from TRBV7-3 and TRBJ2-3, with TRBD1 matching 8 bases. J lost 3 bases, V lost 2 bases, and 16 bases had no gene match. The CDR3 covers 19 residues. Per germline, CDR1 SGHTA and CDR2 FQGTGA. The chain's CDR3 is CASSLGDPWQGAGTDTQYF. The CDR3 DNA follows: TGTGCCAGCAGCTTAGGGGACCCTTGGCAGGGGGCTGGAACAGATACGCAGTATTTT. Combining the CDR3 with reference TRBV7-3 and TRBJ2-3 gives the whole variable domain GAGVSQTPSNKVTEKGKYVELRCDPISGHTALYWYRQSLGQGPEFLIYFQGTGAADDSGLPNDRFFAVRPEGSVSTLKIQRTERGDSAVYLCASSLGDPWQGAGTDTQYFGPGTRLTVL.

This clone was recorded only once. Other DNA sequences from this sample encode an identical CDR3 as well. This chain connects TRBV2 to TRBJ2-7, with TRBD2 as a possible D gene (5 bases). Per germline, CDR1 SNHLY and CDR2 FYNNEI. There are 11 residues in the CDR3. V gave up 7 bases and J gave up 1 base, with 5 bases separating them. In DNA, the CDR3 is TGTGCCAGCACGGGATCCTACGAGCAGTACTTC. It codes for CASTGSYEQYF.

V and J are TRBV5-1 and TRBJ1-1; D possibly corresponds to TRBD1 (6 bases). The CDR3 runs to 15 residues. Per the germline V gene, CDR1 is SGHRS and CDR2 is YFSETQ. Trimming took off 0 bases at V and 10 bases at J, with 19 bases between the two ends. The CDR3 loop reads CASSLAVTEGVGAFF. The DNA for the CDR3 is TGCGCCAGCAGCTTGGCCGTCACCGAGGGGGTAGGAGCTTTCTTT.

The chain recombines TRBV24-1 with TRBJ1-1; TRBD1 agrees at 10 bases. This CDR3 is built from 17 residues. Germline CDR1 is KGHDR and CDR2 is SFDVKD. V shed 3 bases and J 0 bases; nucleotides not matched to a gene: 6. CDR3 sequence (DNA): TGTGCCACCAGTGATCCACCTGGGACAGGGGTGAACACTGAAGCTTTCTTT. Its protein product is CATSDPPGTGVNTEAFF.

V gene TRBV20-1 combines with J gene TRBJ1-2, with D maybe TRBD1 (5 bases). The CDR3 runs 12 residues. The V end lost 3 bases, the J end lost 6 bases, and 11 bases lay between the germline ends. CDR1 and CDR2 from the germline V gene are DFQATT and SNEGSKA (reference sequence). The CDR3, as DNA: TGCAGTGCTAGTGTATCAGGGAATGGCTACACCTTC. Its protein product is CSASVSGNGYTF.

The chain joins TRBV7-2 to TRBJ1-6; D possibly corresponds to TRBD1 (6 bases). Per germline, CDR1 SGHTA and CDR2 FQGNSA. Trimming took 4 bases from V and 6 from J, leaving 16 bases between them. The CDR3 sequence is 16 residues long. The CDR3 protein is CASSSGGAGPNSPLHF. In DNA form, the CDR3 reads TGTGCCAGCAGCTCCGGGGGGGCAGGTCCTAATTCACCCCTCCACTTT.

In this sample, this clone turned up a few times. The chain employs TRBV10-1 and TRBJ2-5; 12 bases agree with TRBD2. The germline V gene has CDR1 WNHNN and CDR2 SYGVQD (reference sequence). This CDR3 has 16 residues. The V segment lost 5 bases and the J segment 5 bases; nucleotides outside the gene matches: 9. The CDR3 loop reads CASSKRTSGISETQYF. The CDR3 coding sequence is TGCGCCAGCAGTAAAAGGACTAGCGGGATTTCGGAGACCCAGTACTTC.

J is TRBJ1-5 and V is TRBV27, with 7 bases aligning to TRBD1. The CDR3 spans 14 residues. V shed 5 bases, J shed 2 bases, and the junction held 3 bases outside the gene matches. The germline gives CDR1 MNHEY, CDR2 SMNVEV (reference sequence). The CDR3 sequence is CASSRDRGNQPQHF. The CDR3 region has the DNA TGTGCCAGCAGTCGGGACAGAGGCAATCAGCCCCAGCATTTT.